Sequencing of this T cell receptor beta chain was carried out in a study of cytomegalovirus exposure and HLA in healthy donors. Study results and limitations: Some segments of the V type, notably TRBV6-2 and TRBV6-3, were excluded as indistinguishable. In a later analysis, donors in an Asian-associated ancestry cluster reportedly had fewer N-insertions in productive TCRs than the cohort mean.

Germline V gene sequence: CDR1 SGHTA, CDR2 FQGNSA. Trimming pared 1 base from V and 3 bases from J, leaving 20 bases between. There are 18 residues in the CDR3. This clone was observed a handful of times. Its specificity is not known. The primer mix had 60 Vbeta and 13 Jbeta primers. The assay was immunoSEQ multiplex PCR, and TCRdb's table has in-frame clones only and misses some. The sample carries over 120,000 clones, around 80% recorded once. This chain joins TRBV7-2 and TRBJ2-3, with D possibly matching TRBD1 (5 bases). The sequence was collected from an older woman in good health and CMV-seropositive. The source material was PBMCs. The CDR3 DNA sequence: TGTGCCAGCAGCTTAGTCAGGGCTCTACGTCGGGCAACAGATACGCAGTATTTT. As protein: CASSLVRALRRATDTQYF.